What follows are 9 T cell receptor beta chains derived from one specimen sequenced in a study of blood T cells in healthy people across ages (dated by TCRdb to between 2014 and 2016). Library preparation used 5' RACE. Sequencer: Illumina HiSeq 2500. The second PCR ran for about 6 to 12 cycles and used a J-beta primer mix along with a sample-barcoded 5' primer. Clones were called with MiXCR by TCRdb after fastp trimmed the public reads at Q25, and only in-frame beta chains were retained. Each CDR3 protein appears once, grouped with its most common genes and DNA. Within this sample are about 1.7 million distinct CDR3 sequences, with roughly 27% of them counted one time only. More than 6% of the sample is in the top ten clones. Source material: blood. The receptors were gathered from a woman in her 30s in good health.

This clonotype showed up just a few times. V is TRBV20-1 and J is TRBJ1-2, with D unclear. Looked up from germline, CDR1 is DFQATT and CDR2 is SNEGSKA (reference sequence). This CDR3 has 13 amino acids. Trimming cost V 0 bases and J 3 bases, with 8 bases left between them. The CDR3 DNA reads as TGCAGTGCTAGAGATCCGGGGTACTATGGCTACACCTTC. It yields the protein CSARDPGYYGYTF.

This clonotype was counted at least ten times. CDR3 amino acids: CASSFRSGGYNEQFF. The CDR3 nucleotides are TGTGCCAGCTCATTCCGGTCCGGTGGGTACAATGAGCAGTTCTTC. V gene TRBV18 combines with J gene TRBJ2-1, with D unclear. From germline, CDR1 is KGHSH and CDR2 LQKENI. The CDR3 has 15 residues. V was shortened by 5 bases and J by 4 bases, with 15 bases between the two germline ends.

This clonotype was recorded a few times. The rearrangement uses TRBV4-3 and TRBJ1-6; D remains ambiguous. The CDR3 length is 15 residues. Trimming shortened V by 0 bases and J by 6 bases, and 9 bases separated the two germline ends. CDR1 and CDR2 from the germline V gene are LGHNA and YSLEER. The CDR3 reads CASSQESLVNSPLHF. CDR3 DNA sequence: TGCGCCAGCAGCCAAGAATCCCTGGTTAATTCACCCCTCCACTTT.

This chain uses TRBV6-6 with TRBJ2-5, with 7 bases aligning to TRBD2. The CDR3 sequence is 15 residues long. The germline V gene encodes CDR1 MNHNY and CDR2 SVGAGI (reference sequence). V trimming: 6 bases; J trimming: 5 bases; junction bases outside the gene matches: 12. The CDR3: CASSHGSGTPETQYF. As DNA, the CDR3 is TGTGCCAGCAGCCATGGCAGCGGGACCCCGGAGACCCAGTACTTC.

This sequence joins TRBV7-2 and TRBJ2-7; the D gene is possibly TRBD2 (7 bases). In germline, CDR1 is SGHTA, CDR2 FQGNSA. The CDR3 totals 14 residues. The V gene lost 3 bases and the J gene lost 2 bases, with 11 bases spanning the gap. Here the CDR3 DNA reads TGTGCCAGCAGCTTCTCGCGGGGGCCCTACGAGCAGTACTTC. As protein: CASSFSRGPYEQYF.

The gene calls are TRBV12-3 or TRBV12-4 and TRBJ2-3, with D unclear. The CDR3 has 17 amino acids. V was cut by 5 bases and J by 1 base, with 19 bases left in between. CDR3 residues: CASSPPDGRWGTDTQYF. CDR3 bases: TGTGCCAGCAGTCCTCCGGACGGCCGATGGGGCACAGATACGCAGTATTTT.

This clonotype has just a few counts. This chain's CDR3 is CASSQGGSGQYF. The CDR3 nucleotides read TGCGCCAGCAGCCAGGGTGGATCTGGGCAGTACTTC. This chain uses TRBV4-1 with TRBJ2-7; D uncertain. CDR1 and CDR2 (germline): MGHRA, YSYEKL. V lost 3 bases, J lost 9 bases, and 12 bases lay in between. This CDR3 has 12 residues.

This clonotype was counted ten times or more. This chain connects TRBV12-3 or TRBV12-4 to TRBJ2-7; tentative D call: TRBD1 (6 bases). Trimming removed 8 bases from V and 7 bases from J, with 24 bases in between. CDR3 length: 15 amino acids. CDR3 DNA sequence: TGTGCCAGCCGTGCAGGGGAAGGGCCCCTTGGGGAGCAGTACTTC. Translation: CASRAGEGPLGEQYF.

This clonotype was seen at least ten times. The genes are TRBV12-3 or TRBV12-4 and TRBJ2-7, with 9 bases matching TRBD2. Trimming removed 2 bases from V and 1 base from J; junction bases left unmatched: 3. This CDR3 region has 15 residues. Here the CDR3 DNA reads TGTGCCAGCAGTTTACTAGCGGGGCGTTCCTACGAGCAGTACTTC. It codes for CASSLLAGRSYEQYF.